The 4 T cell receptor beta chains below come from one sample, sequenced in a study of shared clonotypes between healthy human individuals. Measured with immunoSEQ multiplex PCR; TCRdb has only the in-frame clones, and not every one. The sample includes 1,400,000 or so clones, 98% of them seen just once. Sequencing was carried out using naive CD4+ T cells sorted from blood. Subset here: CD45RA+ positively selected. The receptor set was obtained from a man aged 25 to 40 in good health.

The rearrangement joins TRBV9 to TRBJ2-7; D not certain. The CDR3 runs 14 residues. Germline CDR1 and CDR2: SGDLS and YYNGEE. Trimming shortened V by 3 bases and J by 0 bases, and 10 bases separated the two germline ends. CDR3 loop: CASSARGDSYEQYF. CDR3 in DNA: TGTGCCAGCAGCGCCCGAGGAGACTCCTACGAGCAGTACTTC. Combining the CDR3 with reference TRBV9 and TRBJ2-7 gives the whole variable domain DSGVTQTPKHLITATGQRVTLRCSPRSGDLSVYWYQQSLDQGLQFLIQYYNGEERAKGNILERFSAQQFPDLHSELNLSSLELGDSALYFCASSARGDSYEQYFGPGTRLTVT.

The V call is TRBV19, the J call TRBJ2-2; D uncertain. CDR1 LNHDA and CDR2 SQIVND come from the germline V gene (reference sequence). The CDR3 totals 16 residues. With 3 bases removed from V and 0 bases from J, the gap between germline ends came to 11 bases. CDR3 residues: CASSMRSVANTGELFF. Written as DNA, the CDR3 is TGTGCCAGTAGTATGAGGAGTGTCGCGAACACCGGGGAGCTGTTTTTT.

V is TRBV7-8 and J is TRBJ2-7; D might be TRBD2 (5 bases). The CDR3 totals 14 residues. Germline V CDR1 and CDR2: SGHVS, FQNEAQ. The ends were cut back, 4 bases at V and 4 bases at J, with 14 bases in the middle. The CDR3 nucleotides read TGTGCCAGCAGCTCAACCTGGACTTCTTACGAGCAGTACTTC. Translating gives CASSSTWTSYEQYF. Complete variable domain (other parts from reference TRBV7-8 and TRBJ2-7): GAGVSQSPRYKVAKRGQDVALRCDPISGHVSLFWYQQALGQGPEFLTYFQNEAQLDKSGLPSDRFFAERPEGSVSTLKIQRTQQEDSAVYLCASSSTWTSYEQYFGPGTRLTVT.

The rearrangement uses TRBV4-1 and TRBJ2-1; D may be TRBD2 (6 bases). Germline V lookup: CDR1 MGHRA, CDR2 YSYEKL. The CDR3 is 16 residues long. Trimming removed 1 base at V and 5 bases at J, with 15 bases between. The CDR3 here is CASSQVSLATHNEQFF. DNA for the CDR3: TGCGCCAGCAGCCAAGTCAGCCTAGCGACCCACAATGAGCAGTTCTTC.